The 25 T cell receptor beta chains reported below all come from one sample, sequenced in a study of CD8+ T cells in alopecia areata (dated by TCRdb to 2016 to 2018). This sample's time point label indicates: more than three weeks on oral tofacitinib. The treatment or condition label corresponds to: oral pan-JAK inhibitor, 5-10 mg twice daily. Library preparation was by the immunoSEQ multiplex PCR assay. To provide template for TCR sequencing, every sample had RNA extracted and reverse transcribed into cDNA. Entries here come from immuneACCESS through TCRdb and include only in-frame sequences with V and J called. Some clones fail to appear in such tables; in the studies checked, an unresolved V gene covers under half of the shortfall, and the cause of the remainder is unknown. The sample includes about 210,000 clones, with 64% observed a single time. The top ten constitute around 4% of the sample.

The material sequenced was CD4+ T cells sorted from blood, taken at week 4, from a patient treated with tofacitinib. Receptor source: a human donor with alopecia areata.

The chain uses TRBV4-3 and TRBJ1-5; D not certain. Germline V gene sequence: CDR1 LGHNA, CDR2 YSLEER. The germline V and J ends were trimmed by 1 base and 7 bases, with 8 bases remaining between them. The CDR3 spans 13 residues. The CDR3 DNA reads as TGCGCCAGCAGCCAAGTTAAGGGACAGCCCCAGCATTTT. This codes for CASSQVKGQPQHF.

This CDR3 reads CARTGQHTEAFF. Written as DNA, the CDR3 is TGTGCCAGGACAGGGCAACACACTGAAGCTTTCTTT. This chain links TRBV2 with TRBJ1-1, with TRBD1 matching over 7 bases. The CDR3 is made up of 12 amino acids. After removal of 9 bases from V and 3 bases from J, the junction contained 4 bases not matched to a gene. The germline CDR1 and CDR2 sequences are SNHLY and FYNNEI.

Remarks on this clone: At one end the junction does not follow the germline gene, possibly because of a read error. CDR3: CSAGDSHTIYF. CDR3 bases: TGCAGTGCTGGAGACAGCCACACCATATATTTT. The genes are TRBV20-1 and TRBJ1-3; D might be TRBD1 (5 bases). The germline V gene encodes CDR1 DFQATT and CDR2 SNEGSKA (reference sequence). This CDR3 has 11 residues.

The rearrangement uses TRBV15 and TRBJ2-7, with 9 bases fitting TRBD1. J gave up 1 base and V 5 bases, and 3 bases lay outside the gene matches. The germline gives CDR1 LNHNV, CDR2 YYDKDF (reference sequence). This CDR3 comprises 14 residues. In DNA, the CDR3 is TGTGCCACCAGCCCGGACAGGGGTTCCTACGAGCAGTACTTC. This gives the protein CATSPDRGSYEQYF.

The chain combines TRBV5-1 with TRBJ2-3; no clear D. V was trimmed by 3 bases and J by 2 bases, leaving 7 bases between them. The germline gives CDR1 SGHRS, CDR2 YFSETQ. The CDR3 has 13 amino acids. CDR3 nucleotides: TGCGCCAGCAGCTGGGCTACCACAGATACGCAGTATTTT. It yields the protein CASSWATTDTQYF.

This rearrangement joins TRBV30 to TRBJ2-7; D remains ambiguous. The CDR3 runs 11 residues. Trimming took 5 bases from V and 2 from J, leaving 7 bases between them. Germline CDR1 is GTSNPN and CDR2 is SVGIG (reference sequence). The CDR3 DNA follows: TGTGCCTGGGGTGGACCCTACGAGCAGTACTTC. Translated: CAWGGPYEQYF.

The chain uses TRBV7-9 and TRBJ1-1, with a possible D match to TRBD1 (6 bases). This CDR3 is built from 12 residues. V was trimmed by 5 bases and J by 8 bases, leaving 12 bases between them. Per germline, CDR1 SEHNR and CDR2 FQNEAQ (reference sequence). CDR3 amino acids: CASSNQGREAFF. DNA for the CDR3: TGTGCCAGCAGCAATCAGGGGAGGGAAGCTTTCTTT.

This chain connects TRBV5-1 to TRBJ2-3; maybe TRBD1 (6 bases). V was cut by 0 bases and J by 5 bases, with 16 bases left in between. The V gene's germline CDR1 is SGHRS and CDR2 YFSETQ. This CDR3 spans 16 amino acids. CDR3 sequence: CASSLDGTTMGDTQYF. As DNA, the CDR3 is TGCGCCAGCAGCTTGGACGGGACAACCATGGGAGATACGCAGTATTTT.

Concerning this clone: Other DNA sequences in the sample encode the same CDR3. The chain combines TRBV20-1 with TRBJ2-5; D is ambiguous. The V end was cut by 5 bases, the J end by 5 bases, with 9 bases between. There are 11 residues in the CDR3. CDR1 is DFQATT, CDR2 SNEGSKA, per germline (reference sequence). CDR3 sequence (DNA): TGCAGTGCTCCCCTCGGGGAGACCCAGTACTTC. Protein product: CSAPLGETQYF.

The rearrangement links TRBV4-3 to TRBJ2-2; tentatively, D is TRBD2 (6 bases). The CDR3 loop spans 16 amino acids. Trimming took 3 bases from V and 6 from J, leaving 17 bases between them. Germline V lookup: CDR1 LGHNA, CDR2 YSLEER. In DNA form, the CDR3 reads TGCGCCAGCAGCCAGAGGGCCCGGGGGTCGGCCGGGGAGCTGTTTTTT. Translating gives CASSQRARGSAGELFF.

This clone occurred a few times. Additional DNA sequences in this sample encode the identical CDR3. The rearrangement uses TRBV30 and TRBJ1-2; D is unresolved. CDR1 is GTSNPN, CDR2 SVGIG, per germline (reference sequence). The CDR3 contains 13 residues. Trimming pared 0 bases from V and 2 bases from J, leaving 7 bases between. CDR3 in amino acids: CAWSVGSNYGYTF. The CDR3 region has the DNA TGTGCCTGGAGTGTGGGCAGCAACTATGGCTACACCTTC.

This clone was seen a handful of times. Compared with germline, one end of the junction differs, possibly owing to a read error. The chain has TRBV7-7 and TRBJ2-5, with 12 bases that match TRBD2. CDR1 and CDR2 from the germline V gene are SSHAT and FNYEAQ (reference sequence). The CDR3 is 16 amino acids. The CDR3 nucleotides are TGTGCTAGCAGCTTAGGGCTAGCGGGGGGGCAAGAGACCCAGTACTTC. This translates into CASSLGLAGGQETQYF.

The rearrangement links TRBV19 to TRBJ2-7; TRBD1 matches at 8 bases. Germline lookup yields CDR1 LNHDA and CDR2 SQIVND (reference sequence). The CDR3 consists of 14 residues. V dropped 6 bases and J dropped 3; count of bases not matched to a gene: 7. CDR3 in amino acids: CASSEGQEFYEQYF. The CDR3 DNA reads TGTGCCAGTAGCGAGGGACAGGAGTTCTACGAGCAGTACTTC.

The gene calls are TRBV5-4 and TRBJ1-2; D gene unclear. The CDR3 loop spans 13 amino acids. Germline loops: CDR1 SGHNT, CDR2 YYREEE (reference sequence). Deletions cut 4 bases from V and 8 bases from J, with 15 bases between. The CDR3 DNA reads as TGTGCCAGCAGCGAACGCCGGGGAGAAGGCTACACCTTC. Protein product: CASSERRGEGYTF.

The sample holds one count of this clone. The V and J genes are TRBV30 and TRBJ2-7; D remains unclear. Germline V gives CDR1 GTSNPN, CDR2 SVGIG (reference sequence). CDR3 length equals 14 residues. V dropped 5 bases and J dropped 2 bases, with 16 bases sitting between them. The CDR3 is CAWGTPRRAYEQYF. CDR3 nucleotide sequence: TGTGCCTGGGGTACACCTCGCCGAGCCTACGAGCAGTACTTC.

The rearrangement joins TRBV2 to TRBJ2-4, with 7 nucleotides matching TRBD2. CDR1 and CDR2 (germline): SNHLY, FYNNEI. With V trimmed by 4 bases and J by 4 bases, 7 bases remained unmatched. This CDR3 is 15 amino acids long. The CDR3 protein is CASSGRSSGKNIQYF. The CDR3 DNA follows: TGTGCCAGCAGTGGTAGGTCTAGCGGAAAAAACATTCAGTACTTC.

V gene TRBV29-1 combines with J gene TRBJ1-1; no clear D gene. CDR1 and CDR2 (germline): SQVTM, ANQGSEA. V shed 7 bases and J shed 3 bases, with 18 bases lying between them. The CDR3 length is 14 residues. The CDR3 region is CSARDTSSDTEAFF. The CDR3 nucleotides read TGCAGCGCCCGAGATACTAGCTCGGACACTGAAGCTTTCTTT.

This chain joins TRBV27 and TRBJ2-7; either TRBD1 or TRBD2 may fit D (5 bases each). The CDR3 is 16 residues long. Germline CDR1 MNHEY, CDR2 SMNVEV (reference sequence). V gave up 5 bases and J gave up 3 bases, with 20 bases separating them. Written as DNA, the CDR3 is TGTGCCAGCAGTATCTCTTCGGGACGGAGTTTCTACGAGCAGTACTTC. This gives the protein CASSISSGRSFYEQYF.

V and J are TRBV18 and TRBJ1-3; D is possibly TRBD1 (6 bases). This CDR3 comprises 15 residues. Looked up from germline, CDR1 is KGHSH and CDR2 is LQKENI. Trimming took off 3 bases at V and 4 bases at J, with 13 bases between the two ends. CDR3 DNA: TGTGCCAGCTCACCCAACAGGGACTCCGGAAACACCATATATTTT. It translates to CASSPNRDSGNTIYF.

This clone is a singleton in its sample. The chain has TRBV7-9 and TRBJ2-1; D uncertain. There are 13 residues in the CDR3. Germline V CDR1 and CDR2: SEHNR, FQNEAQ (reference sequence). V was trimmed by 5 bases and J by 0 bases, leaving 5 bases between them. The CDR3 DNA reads TGTGCCAGCAGCATCGACTCCTACAATGAGCAGTTCTTC. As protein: CASSIDSYNEQFF.

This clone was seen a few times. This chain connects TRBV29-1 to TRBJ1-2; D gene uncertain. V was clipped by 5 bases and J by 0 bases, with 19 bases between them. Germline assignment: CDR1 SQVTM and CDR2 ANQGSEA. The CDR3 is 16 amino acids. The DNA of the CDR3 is TGCAGCGTTCTAACCAGCCTGAACCCCACTAACTATGGCTACACCTTC. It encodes CSVLTSLNPTNYGYTF.

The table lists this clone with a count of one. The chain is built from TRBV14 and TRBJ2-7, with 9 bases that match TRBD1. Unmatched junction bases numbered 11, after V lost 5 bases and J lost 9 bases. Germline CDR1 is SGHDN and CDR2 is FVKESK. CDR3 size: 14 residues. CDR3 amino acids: CASSTHTGGFGQYF. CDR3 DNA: TGTGCCAGCAGCACCCATACAGGGGGCTTCGGGCAGTACTTC.

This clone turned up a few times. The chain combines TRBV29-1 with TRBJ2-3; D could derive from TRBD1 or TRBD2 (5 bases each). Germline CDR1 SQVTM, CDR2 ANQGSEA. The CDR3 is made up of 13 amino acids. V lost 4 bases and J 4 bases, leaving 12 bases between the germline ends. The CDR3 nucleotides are TGCAGCGTTGTGAGGGCAGGGTCAGATACGCAGTATTTT. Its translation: CSVVRAGSDTQYF.

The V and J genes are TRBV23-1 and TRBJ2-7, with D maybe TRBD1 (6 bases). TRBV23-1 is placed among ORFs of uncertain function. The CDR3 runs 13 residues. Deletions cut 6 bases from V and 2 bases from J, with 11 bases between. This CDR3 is CASRQGIPYEQYF. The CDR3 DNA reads TGCGCCAGCAGGCAGGGGATCCCCTACGAGCAGTACTTC.

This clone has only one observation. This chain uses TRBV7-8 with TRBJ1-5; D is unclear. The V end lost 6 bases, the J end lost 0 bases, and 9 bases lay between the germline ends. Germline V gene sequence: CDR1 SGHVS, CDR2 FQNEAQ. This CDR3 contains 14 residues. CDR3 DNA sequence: TGTGCCAGCAGTCTAGATTATAGCAATCAGCCCCAGCATTTT. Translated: CASSLDYSNQPQHF.